This T cell receptor beta chain was recovered during a study of tumor-infiltrating lymphocytes in primary liver carcinoma. Study details: Tumors, staged T1-T3 N0M0, spanned 4.2 to 10 cm.

Total RNA and DNA came together from approximately 20-30 mg of bulk tissue without cell sorting. Cases comprised patients with primary liver carcinoma who received surgical resection. CDR3 length equals 14 residues. The V gene's germline CDR1 is MDHEN and CDR2 SYDVKM. V lost 6 bases to trimming and J lost 1 base, with 12 bases between them. Making TCR beta cDNA involved roughly 0.55 ug total RNA and a constant-region primer. Three rounds of nested multiplex PCR with slightly modified ARM-PCR produced TCR beta libraries. With TRBV1-TRBV30 forward primers and a C-beta reverse primer, the first two PCR rounds were run for about 10 cycles each. Each CDR3 protein is one row after TCRdb ran MiXCR on the multiplex PCR reads. The table includes 90,000 to 150,000 distinct CDR3 sequences, around 70% detected once.

This TCR was sampled from a woman between 55 and 75 years old with primary liver carcinoma and hepatitis B virus infection. The sequenced material came from tumor-adjacent normal liver tissue. The chain carries TRBV28 and TRBJ1-1; no definite D call. In DNA, the CDR3 is TGTGCCAGCAGATACATGGTGCCGAACACTGAAGCTTTCTTT. Its translation is CASRYMVPNTEAFF.